A single T cell receptor beta chain is shown here with its context. As yet, its antigen is unknown. TCRdb passed the 5' RACE reads through MiXCR, listing each CDR3 protein once. Here the sample spans about 800,000 distinct CDR3 sequences, about 11% being singletons. Germline V gives CDR1 SGHNT, CDR2 YYREEE (reference sequence). V lost 3 bases, J lost 4 bases, and 6 bases stayed unmatched. There are 15 residues in the CDR3. The sample originates from a study of CD8 T cells in ankylosing spondylitis. General observations from the study: What appeared characteristic of ankylosing spondylitis blood was a TCR beta motif of 7 or 8 highly homologous variants. Within matched ankylosing spondylitis synovial fluid, disease-linked clones were reportedly significantly enriched. Previous work reported some of these motif variants in the synovial fluid and blood of reactive arthritis.

The rearrangement links TRBV5-4 to TRBJ1-3; 8 nucleotides align to TRBD1. The sequenced sample consisted of blood, either unsorted or a sorted T cell fraction (not recorded which). The receptor comes from a male donor with ankylosing spondylitis. The CDR3 sequence is CASSYDRGLGNTIYF. The CDR3 coding sequence is TGTGCCAGCAGCTACGACAGGGGCTTAGGAAACACCATATATTTT.